This T cell receptor (beta chain) was sequenced for a study of early T cells in non-severe SARS-CoV-2 infection. The overall study: Chains stayed unpaired after sequencing of bulk RNA from unsorted whole blood.

This clonotype was seen only a few times. Trimming took off 4 bases at V and 8 bases at J, with 11 bases between the two ends. In germline, CDR1 is SQVTM, CDR2 ANQGSEA. The CDR3 length is 11 residues. Via MiXCR, TCRdb re-called the 5' RACE reads, giving one row per CDR3 protein. The top ten hold around 6.7% of the sample, which has tens of thousands of distinct CDR3 sequences, around 11% seen once. The sequencing sample was made of whole blood. This receptor was taken from an adult who was a healthcare worker with PCR-confirmed SARS-CoV-2 infection or an uninfected control (not recorded which). The chain couples TRBV29-1 to TRBJ1-1; D may be TRBD1 (5 bases). The DNA of the CDR3 is TGCAGCGTTGGGAACCACAGGGAAGCTTTCTTT. This sequence encodes CSVGNHREAFF.